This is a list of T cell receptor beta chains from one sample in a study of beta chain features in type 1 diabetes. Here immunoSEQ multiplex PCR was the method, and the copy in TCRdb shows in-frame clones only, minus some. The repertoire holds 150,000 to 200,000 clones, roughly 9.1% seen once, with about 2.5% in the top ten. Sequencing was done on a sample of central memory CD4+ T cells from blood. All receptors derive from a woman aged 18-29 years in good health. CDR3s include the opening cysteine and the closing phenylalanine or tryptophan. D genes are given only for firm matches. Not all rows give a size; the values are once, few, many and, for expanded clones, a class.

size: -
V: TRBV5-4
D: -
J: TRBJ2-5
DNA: TGTGCCAGCAGCTTGGTCGGCCAAGAGACCCAGTACTTC
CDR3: CASSLVGQETQYF

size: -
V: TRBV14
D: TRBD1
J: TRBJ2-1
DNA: TGTGCCAGCAGCCCTGTGGAGGGACAGGGGGGCCCTGAGCAGTTCTTC
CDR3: CASSPVEGQGGPEQFF

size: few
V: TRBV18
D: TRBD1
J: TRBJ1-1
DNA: TGTGCCAGCTCACCGGGACAGGACACTGAAGCTTTCTTT
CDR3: CASSPGQDTEAFF

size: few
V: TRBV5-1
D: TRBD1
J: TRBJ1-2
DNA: TGCGCCAGCAGCTGGGGACCGGGACAGGGGGCCGATGGCTACACCTTC
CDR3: CASSWGPGQGADGYTF

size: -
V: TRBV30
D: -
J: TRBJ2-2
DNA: TGTGCCTGGAGTCTGGGGTGGGAGACCGGGGAGCTGTTTTTT
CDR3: CAWSLGWETGELFF

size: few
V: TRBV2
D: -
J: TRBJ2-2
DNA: TGTGCCAGCAGTGATTCGCGATCCGGGGAGCTGTTTTTT
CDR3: CASSDSRSGELFF

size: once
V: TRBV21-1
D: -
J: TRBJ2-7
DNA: TGTGCCAGCAGCACGGACAGGGGAGGGCGCTACGAGCAGTACTTC
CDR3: CASSTDRGGRYEQYF

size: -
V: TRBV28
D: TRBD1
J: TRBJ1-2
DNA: TGTGCCAGCAGTTCAACAGGGGAAGGACATGGCTACACCTTC
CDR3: CASSSTGEGHGYTF

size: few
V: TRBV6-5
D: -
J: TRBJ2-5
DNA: TGTGCCAGCAGTTACAGCTATCAGGGGTCAGAGACCCAGTACTTC
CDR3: CASSYSYQGSETQYF

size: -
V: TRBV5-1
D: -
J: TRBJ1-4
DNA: TGCGCCAGCAGCAGAATAGGAGATGAAAAACTGTTTTTT
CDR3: CASSRIGDEKLFF

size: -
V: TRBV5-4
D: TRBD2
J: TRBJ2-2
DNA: TGTGCCAGCAGTCGATATCTAGCGGGAGGAATCACCGGGGAGCTGTTTTTT
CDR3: CASSRYLAGGITGELFF

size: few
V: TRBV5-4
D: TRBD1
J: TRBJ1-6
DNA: TGTGCCAGCAGCTCGGGACAGGTTAATAATTCACCCCTCCACTTT
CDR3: CASSSGQVNNSPLHF

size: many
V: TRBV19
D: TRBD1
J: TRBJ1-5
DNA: TGTGCCACCCACCGAACCGGGACAGGGATAGGCAATCAGCCCCAGCATTTT
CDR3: CATHRTGTGIGNQPQHF

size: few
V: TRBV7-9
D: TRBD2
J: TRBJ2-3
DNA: TGTGCCAGCAGCTTAGACCTGGGACTAGCGGGCACAGATACGCAGTATTTT
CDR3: CASSLDLGLAGTDTQYF

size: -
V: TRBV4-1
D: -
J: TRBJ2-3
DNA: TGCGCCAGCAGCCCCGGACAGGGAGGGAGAGATACGCAGTATTTT
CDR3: CASSPGQGGRDTQYF

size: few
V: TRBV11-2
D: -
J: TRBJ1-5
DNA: TGTGCCAGCAGTCCTTCAGTCCAGCAGCCCCAGCATTTT
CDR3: CASSPSVQQPQHF

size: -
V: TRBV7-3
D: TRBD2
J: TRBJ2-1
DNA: TGTGCCAGCAGCTTGACTAGCGGGGGGGCTTTTGAGCAGTTCTTC
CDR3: CASSLTSGGAFEQFF

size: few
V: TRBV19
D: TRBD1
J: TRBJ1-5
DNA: TGTGCCAGTAGACCGGGACAGGGGGCCAATCAGCCCCAGCATTTT
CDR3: CASRPGQGANQPQHF

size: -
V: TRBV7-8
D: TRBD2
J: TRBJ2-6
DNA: TGTGCCAGCAGCTTAACCCGGGGGGCTGGGGCCAACGTCCTGACTTTC
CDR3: CASSLTRGAGANVLTF

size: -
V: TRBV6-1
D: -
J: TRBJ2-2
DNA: TGTGCCAGCAGGGCTACCGGGGAGCTGTTTTTT
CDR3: CASRATGELFF

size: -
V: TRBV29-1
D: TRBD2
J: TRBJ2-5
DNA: TGCAGCGTTGGGGGACCTAGCGGGAGAGAGACCCAGTACTTC
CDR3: CSVGGPSGRETQYF

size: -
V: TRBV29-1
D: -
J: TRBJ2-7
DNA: TGCAGCGCAAAAACAGGTGGTCCCTACGAGCAGTACTTC
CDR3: CSAKTGGPYEQYF

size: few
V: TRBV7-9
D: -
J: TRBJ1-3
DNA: TGTGCCAGCAGCTCCGCAGGGTACGGAAACACCATATATTTT
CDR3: CASSSAGYGNTIYF

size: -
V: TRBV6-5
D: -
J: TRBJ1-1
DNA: TGTGCCAGCAGCCGCCGCGAGTGGGAAGCTTTCTTT
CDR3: CASSRREWEAFF

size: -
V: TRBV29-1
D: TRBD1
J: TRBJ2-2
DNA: TGCAGCGTCGGACAGGGGTCGGATGCCGGGGAGCTGTTTTTT
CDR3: CSVGQGSDAGELFF

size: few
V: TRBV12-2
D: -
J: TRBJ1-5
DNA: TGTGCAAGTCGCCTGGGGACAGGGGCACGACCGAGTATGGATCAGCCCCAGCATTTT
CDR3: CASRLGTGARPSMDQPQHF

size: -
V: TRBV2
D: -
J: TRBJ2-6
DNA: TGTGCCAGCAGGATAGCGGACTCTGGGGCCAACGTCCTGACTTTC
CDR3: CASRIADSGANVLTF

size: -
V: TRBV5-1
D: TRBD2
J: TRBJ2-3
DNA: TGCGCCAGCAGCTTGTGGGGACGTGGACTAGCGGGAGAGGGTGTAGAGGATACGCAGTATTTT
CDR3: CASSLWGRGLAGEGVEDTQYF

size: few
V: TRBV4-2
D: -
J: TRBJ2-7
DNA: TGTGCCAGCAGCCTAGGGGGGGTTTACGAGCAGTACTTC
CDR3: CASSLGGVYEQYF

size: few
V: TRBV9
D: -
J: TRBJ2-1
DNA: TGTGCCAGCAGCGTAGACGCACTAGTCGATGAGCAGTTCTTC
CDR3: CASSVDALVDEQFF

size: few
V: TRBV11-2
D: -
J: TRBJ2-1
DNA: TGTGCCAGCCGGGGGCTAGCGGACTCCTACAATGAGCAGTTCTTC
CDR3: CASRGLADSYNEQFF

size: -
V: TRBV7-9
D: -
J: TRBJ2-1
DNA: TGTGCCATAGTAACGGGAGTACGGAATGAGCAGTTCTTC
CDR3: CAIVTGVRNEQFF

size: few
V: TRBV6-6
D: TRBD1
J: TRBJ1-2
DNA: TGTGCCAGCAGTTACGACAGGGGGAACTATGGCTACACCTTC
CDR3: CASSYDRGNYGYTF

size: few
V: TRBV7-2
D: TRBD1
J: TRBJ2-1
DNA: TGTGCCAGCAGCTTAGTAGGGGGAGGACAGGGGCCGTTCTTC
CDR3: CASSLVGGGQGPFF

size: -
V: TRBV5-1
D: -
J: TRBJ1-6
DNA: TGCGCCAGCAGCTTGGCCGAAGGGGCGGATCGTTCACCCCTCCACTTT
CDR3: CASSLAEGADRSPLHF

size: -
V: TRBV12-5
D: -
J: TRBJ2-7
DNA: TGTGCTAGTGCCACCGGGGGCGAGCAGTACTTC
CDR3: CASATGGEQYF

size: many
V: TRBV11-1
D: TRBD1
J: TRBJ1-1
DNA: TGTGCCAGCAGCGCCATGGGACAGGGATACACTGAAGCTTTCTTT
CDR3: CASSAMGQGYTEAFF

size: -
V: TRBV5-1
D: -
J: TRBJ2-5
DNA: TGCGCCAGCAGCTTGGATGTGGGGCCCCAAGAGACCCAGTACTTC
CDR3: CASSLDVGPQETQYF

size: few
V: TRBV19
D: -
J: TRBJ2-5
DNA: TGTGCCAGTAGTCCTACCCCGGGACACCAGTTGGAGACCCAGTACTTC
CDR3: CASSPTPGHQLETQYF

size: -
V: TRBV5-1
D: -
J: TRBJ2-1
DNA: TGCGCCAGCAGATCTCTAGGCTCCTACAATGAGCAGTTCTTC
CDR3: CASRSLGSYNEQFF

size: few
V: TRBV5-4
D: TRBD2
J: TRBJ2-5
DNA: TGTGCCAGCGGTGCTAGCGGGGGGGTTCGAGAGACCCAGTACTTC
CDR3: CASGASGGVRETQYF

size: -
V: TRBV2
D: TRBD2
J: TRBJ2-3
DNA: TGTGCCAGCGGGACTAGCGGCACAGATACGCAGTATTTT
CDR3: CASGTSGTDTQYF

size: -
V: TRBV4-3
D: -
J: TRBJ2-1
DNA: TGCGCCAGCAGCCAAGATCGGGGGGCCAGGGGTAATGAGCAGTTCTTC
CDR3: CASSQDRGARGNEQFF

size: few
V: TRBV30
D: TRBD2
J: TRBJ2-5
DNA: TGTGCCTGGAGATCTAGCGGGGGATATGAGACCCAGTACTTC
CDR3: CAWRSSGGYETQYF

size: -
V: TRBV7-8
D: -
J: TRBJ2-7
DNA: TGTGCCAGCAGCTCCGGAAAGGGGCCGATCGACGAGCAGTACTTC
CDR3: CASSSGKGPIDEQYF

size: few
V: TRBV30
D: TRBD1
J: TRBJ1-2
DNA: TGTGCCTGGAGTACCGGGACAGGGTCTTATGGCTACACCTTC
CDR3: CAWSTGTGSYGYTF

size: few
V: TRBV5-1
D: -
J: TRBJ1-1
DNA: TGCGCCAGCAGCAAGGACAGGAACACTGAAGCTTTCTTT
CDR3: CASSKDRNTEAFF

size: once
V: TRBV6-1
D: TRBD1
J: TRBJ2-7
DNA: TGTGCCAGCAGTGAAGCGCTGGGGCAGGGGGAATACGAGCAGTACTTC
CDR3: CASSEALGQGEYEQYF

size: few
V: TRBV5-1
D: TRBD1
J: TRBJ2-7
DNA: TGCGCCAGCAGCTTGGGGGACAGGGGGCGCGAGCAGTACTTC
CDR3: CASSLGDRGREQYF

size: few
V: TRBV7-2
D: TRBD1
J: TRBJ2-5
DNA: TGTGCCAGCAGCTTCTCAGGGACAGGGATGGAGACCCAGTACTTC
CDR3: CASSFSGTGMETQYF

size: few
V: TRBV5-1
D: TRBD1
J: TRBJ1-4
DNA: TGCGCCAGCAGCTTGAACAGGGGTGAAAAACTGTTTTTT
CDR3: CASSLNRGEKLFF